A single T cell receptor beta chain is shown here with its context. Its target is not known. Method: immunoSEQ multiplex PCR; TCRdb's copy keeps in-frame clones and lacks some. This table holds 120,000 or so clones, 88% found once. The data were taken from a study of T cell responses to AZD1222 COVID-19 vaccine. Between the trimmed V and J ends, which lost 2 bases and 5 bases, there was a span of 10 bases. Germline loops: CDR1 LGHDT, CDR2 YNNKEL (reference sequence). The CDR3 extends over 14 amino acids. Study-wide results and caveats: Repertoire samples came only from after the peak T cell response. Of the AZD1222 recipients, only 5 to 7 were seropositive at baseline. Spike-specific TCR repertoires showed rising breadth and depth after two AZD1222 doses. White British donors predominated, females outnumbered males, and clonal diversity was possibly underestimated.

The sequences come from peripheral blood, collected on day 0 of MenACWY control vaccination. This TCR was sampled from an adult in good health. V and J are TRBV3-1 (or the pseudogene TRBV3-2) and TRBJ2-1; D possibly corresponds to TRBD2 (6 bases). The CDR3 region has the DNA TGTGCCAGCAGCCAACCGGGAGCCGACAATGAGCAGTTCTTC. Translation gives CASSQPGADNEQFF.